This T cell receptor beta chain stems from a study of cytomegalovirus exposure and HLA in healthy donors. Study results and limitations: Later analysis showed TCR association rates varying by HLA locus, highest for DRB1 and lowest for HLA-C. The study carried out a later analysis of TCR beta sequences. It associated approximately 17,000 of them with specific HLA alleles at a false discovery rate of 0.05.

The donors (healthy individuals) were bone marrow donors. Concerning this clone itself: Its target is unknown.

There are 19 residues in the CDR3. The germline V gene encodes CDR1 MGHRA and CDR2 YSYEKL. Trimming cost V 0 bases and J 4 bases, with 21 bases left between them. The PCR employed 60 Vbeta primers together with 13 Jbeta primers. Sequencing was performed with immunoSEQ multiplex PCR; in TCRdb, only in-frame clones are kept and a portion is missing. The table records around 140,000 clones, approximately 80% of them present only once. The sample taken for sequencing was PBMCs. The chain employs TRBV4-1 and TRBJ1-4; D remains unclear. The origin of this receptor is a man in his forties or fifties in good health and CMV-seronegative. The CDR3 DNA sequence: TGCGCCAGCAGCCAAGATCCGGAAGCGAAGGCGACTTTTAATGAAAAACTGTTTTTT. This encodes CASSQDPEAKATFNEKLFF.